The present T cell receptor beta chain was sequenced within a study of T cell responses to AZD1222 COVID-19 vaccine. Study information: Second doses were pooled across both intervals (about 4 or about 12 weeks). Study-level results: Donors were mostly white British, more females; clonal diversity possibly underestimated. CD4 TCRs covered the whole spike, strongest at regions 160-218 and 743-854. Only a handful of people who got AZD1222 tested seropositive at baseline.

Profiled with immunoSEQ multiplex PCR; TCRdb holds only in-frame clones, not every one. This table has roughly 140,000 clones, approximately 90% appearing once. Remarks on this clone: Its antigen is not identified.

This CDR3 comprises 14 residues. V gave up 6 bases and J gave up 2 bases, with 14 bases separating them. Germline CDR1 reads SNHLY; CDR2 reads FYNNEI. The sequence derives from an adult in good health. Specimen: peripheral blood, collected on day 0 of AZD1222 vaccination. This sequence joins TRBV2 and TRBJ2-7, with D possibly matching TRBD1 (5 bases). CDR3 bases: TGTGCCAGCAGCCCGATGACAGTTACCTACGAGCAGTACTTC. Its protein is CASSPMTVTYEQYF.